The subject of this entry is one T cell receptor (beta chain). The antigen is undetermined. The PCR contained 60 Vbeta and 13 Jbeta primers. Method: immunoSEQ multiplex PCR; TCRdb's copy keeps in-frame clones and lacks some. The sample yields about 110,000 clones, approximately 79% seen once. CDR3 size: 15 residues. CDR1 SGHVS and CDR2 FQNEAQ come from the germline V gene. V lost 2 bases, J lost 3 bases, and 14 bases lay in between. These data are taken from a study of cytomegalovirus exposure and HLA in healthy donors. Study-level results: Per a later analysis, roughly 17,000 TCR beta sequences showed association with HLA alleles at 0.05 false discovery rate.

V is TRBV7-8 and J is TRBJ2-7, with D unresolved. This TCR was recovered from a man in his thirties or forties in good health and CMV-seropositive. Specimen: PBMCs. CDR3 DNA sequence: TGTGCCAGCAGCTTAAAGGTTGGGCAGTACTACGAGCAGTACTTC. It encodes CASSLKVGQYYEQYF.